Sequencing of this TCR beta chain was carried out in a study of lymphopenia after photon versus proton radiotherapy (dated by TCRdb to the late 2010s). Background on the whole study: In patients with gastrointestinal tumors who developed high-grade lymphopenia, the study compared the immunological effects of photon radiation therapy with those of proton radiation therapy. The cohort included about 18 patients with gastrointestinal tumors who developed lymphopenia after receiving either photon or proton therapy. The study aimed to characterize how the two radiation modalities differ in their impact on the immune system. Study-wide conclusions, independent of this receptor: After the lymphocyte count nadir, oligoclonal expansion, especially of CD8+ Temra cells, was observed in photon-treated repertoires, and the drop in diversity was driven by this expansion. Across the cohort, among patients who died, a greater drop in TCR diversity after the nadir was inversely correlated with overall survival time. The survival association was assessed only in patients who died, and the authors presented better survival with proton therapy as a possibility rather than a demonstrated result. During treatment, patients who received proton therapy stayed relatively stable, whereas patients who received photon therapy lost naive T cells and TCR diversity and gained effector/memory populations.

This clone was recorded a few times. The antigen it recognizes is unknown. No qualities accompany the bases; no much larger clone lies one base away. Library preparation was by the immunoSEQ multiplex PCR assay. Deep sequencing of rearranged TCR beta loci, alongside multiparametric flow cytometry, was used to profile T cell repertoires. The immuneACCESS repertoire file appears here via TCRdb, limited to in-frame rearrangements. These files lack a portion of the clones; in checked studies, under half of the deficit traces to unresolved V genes, and the cause of the others is not known. The sample includes over 50,000 clones, with about 90% observed a single time. The biggest ten clones account for about 2% of the sample. The sample in question was peripheral blood, obtained from a patient treated with photon-based radiotherapy. The TCR comes from a man aged 40-55 years with gastric cancer.

Here is the DNA: TGTGCCAGCAGCCTAACTGTCGACAACTTCTACACCTTC. It is translated as CASSLTVDNFYTF. The chain couples TRBV6-1 to TRBJ1-2, with the D gene not confidently named. The germline V gene sets CDR1 to MNHNS and CDR2 to SASEGT. Measured from the cysteine to the phenylalanine, the CDR3 is 13 residues long. Here the CDR3 DNA is all that survives: 39 bases in frame from base 1. V loses 6 bases of germline sequence and J loses 10 bases, and the interval between the two ends is 18 bases.